This TCR beta chain stems from a study of blood T cell repertoires in COVID-19. About the research overall: Sources were T cells, B-cell-depleted T cells, or PBMCs; the material itself was cDNA or gDNA.

Data came from immunoSEQ multiplex PCR; TCRdb stores just in-frame clones and leaves some out. The sample shows about 180,000 clones, roughly nine tenths of them seen only once. V dropped 0 bases and J dropped 4 bases, with 10 bases sitting between them. The CDR3 is 15 residues long. The V gene's germline CDR1 is LGHNA and CDR2 YSLEER. The sequencing sample was made of peripheral blood. The sequence derives from a man between 18 and 35 years old who had recovered from COVID-19. The chain carries TRBV4-3 and TRBJ2-1; D might be TRBD1 (5 bases). CDR3 sequence (DNA): TGCGCCAGCAGCCAAGAGGGGCCGGGTTACAATGAGCAGTTCTTC. As protein: CASSQEGPGYNEQFF.